The 5 T cell receptor beta chains reported below all come from one sample, sequenced in a study of breast tumors, draining lymph nodes, adjacent tissues. The lymph nodes were axillary draining lymph nodes from breast cancer patients. MiXCR, run by TCRdb on the multiplex PCR reads, gives a single entry per CDR3 protein. The data contain 90,000 to 120,000 distinct CDR3 sequences, around 20% of them singletons. The sequencing sample was made of axillary lymph node tissue. Receptors were obtained from a female donor with breast cancer. Some clones in this sample may be carry-over from other donors' samples.

On this clonotype itself: Possible read error: a much larger clone is one base away. The chain links TRBV6-1 to TRBJ2-7; 7 bases are shared with TRBD1. The length of the CDR3 is 12 residues. In germline, CDR1 is MNHNS, CDR2 SASEGT. Unmatched junction bases numbered 6, after V lost 11 bases and J lost 2 bases. In DNA, the CDR3 is TGTGCCGGCGGACAGGAGACCTACGAGCAGTACTTC. Its protein is CAGGQETYEQYF.

The V call is TRBV19, the J call TRBJ2-1; possible D gene TRBD2, 6 bases. This CDR3 is 15 amino acids long. Germline V gene sequence: CDR1 LNHDA, CDR2 SQIVND (reference sequence). V lost 3 bases and J 0 bases, leaving 9 bases between the germline ends. The CDR3 DNA follows: TGTGCCAGTAGTATCGCGGGAAACTCCTACAATGAGCAGTTCTTC. Translation: CASSIAGNSYNEQFF.

On this clonotype itself: Germline is not matched at one junction end, which may reflect a read error. The genes are TRBV20-1 and TRBJ2-3; tentative D call: TRBD2 (5 bases). Germline values: CDR1 DFQATT, CDR2 SNEGSKA (reference sequence). CDR3 length: 11 residues. The CDR3 sequence: CSADGADTRYF. DNA of the CDR3: TGCAGTGCTGACGGAGCGGATACGCGGTATTTT.

This clonotype was observed many times. V and J are TRBV27 and TRBJ1-2; possible D gene TRBD1, 5 bases. Trimming removed 6 bases from V and 4 bases from J, with 12 bases in between. Germline loops: CDR1 MNHEY, CDR2 SMNVEV (reference sequence). This CDR3 has 13 residues. The DNA of the CDR3 is TGTGCCAGCAGGGGGGACGGAGGCTATGGCTACACCTTC. It codes for CASRGDGGYGYTF.

This clonotype showed up many times. This sequence joins TRBV11-3 and TRBJ2-7; 7 nucleotides match TRBD1. The junction had 7 bases not matched to a gene; V was cut back by 4 bases and J by 4 bases. From germline, CDR1 is SGHNT and CDR2 YENEEA. CDR3 length equals 14 residues. The DNA for the CDR3 is TGTGCCAGCAGCTCTAGGACAGGTGATTACGAGCAGTACTTC. Amino acid sequence: CASSSRTGDYEQYF.